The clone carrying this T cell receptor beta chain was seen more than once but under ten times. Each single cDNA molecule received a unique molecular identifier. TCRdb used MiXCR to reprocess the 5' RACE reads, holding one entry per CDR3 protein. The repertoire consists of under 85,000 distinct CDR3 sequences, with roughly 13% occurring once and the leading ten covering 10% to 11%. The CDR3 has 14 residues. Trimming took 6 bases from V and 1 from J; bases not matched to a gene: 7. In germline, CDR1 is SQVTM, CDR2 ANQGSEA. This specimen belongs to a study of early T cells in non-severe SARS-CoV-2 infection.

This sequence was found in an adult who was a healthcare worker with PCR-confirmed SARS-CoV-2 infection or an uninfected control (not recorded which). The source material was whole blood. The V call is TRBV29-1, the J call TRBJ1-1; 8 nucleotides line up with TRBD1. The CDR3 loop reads CSVRQGQENTEAFF. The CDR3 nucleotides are TGCAGCGTCAGACAGGGGCAGGAGAACACTGAAGCTTTCTTT.